Listed below are T cell receptor beta chains from one sample, sequenced in a study of blood T cell repertoires in COVID-19. Data came from immunoSEQ multiplex PCR; TCRdb stores just in-frame clones and leaves some out. The table has 60,000 to 65,000 clones, approximately 83% seen once. Material: peripheral blood. All receptors come from a man aged 45-65 years with COVID-19, enrolled during active disease. The CDR3 runs from the conserved cysteine through the conserved F or W. The D gene is left open where the match is weak. Size values are once, few and many counts, or a class for expanded clones, and some rows have none.

J gene,D gene,V gene,clone size,CDR3 DNA,CDR3 protein
TRBJ1-2,NA,TRBV28,NA,TGTGCCAGCAGCCCAGGTCCCTATGGCTACACCTTC,CASSPGPYGYTF
TRBJ2-5,TRBD1,TRBV19,NA,TGTGCCAGTAGTAGGGGACAGGGTCAGGTTAAAGAGACCCAGTACTTC,CASSRGQGQVKETQYF
TRBJ2-7,NA,TRBV5-1,NA,TGCGCCAGCAGCTTGGAGGGTAGCGGTTACGAGCAGTACTTC,CASSLEGSGYEQYF
TRBJ2-7,NA,TRBV28,NA,TGTGCCAGCAGTTTACGGTCTGCTTACGGGGATGTCTCCTACGAGCAGTACTTC,CASSLRSAYGDVSYEQYF
TRBJ2-5,TRBD2,TRBV19,NA,TGTGCCAGTAGTATAGGAGCTAGCGGGAGCGCGAGGGAGACCCAGTACTTC,CASSIGASGSARETQYF
TRBJ2-2,TRBD1,TRBV30,NA,TGTGCCTGGAGTTTAACAGGGGAACCGACTGTCGGGGAGCTGTTTTTT,CAWSLTGEPTVGELFF
TRBJ1-5,NA,TRBV30,NA,TGTGCCTGGAGTTTCGAGAGGGATCAGCCCCAGCATTTT,CAWSFERDQPQHF
TRBJ2-3,NA,TRBV2,NA,TGTGCCAGCACCTCATTAGGGAGCCTAGGAGGGGATACGCAGTATTTT,CASTSLGSLGGDTQYF
TRBJ2-2,TRBD1,TRBV3-1/TRBV3-2,NA,TGTGCCAGCAGCCAAGATGGGACAGCACACACCGGGGAGCTGTTTTTT,CASSQDGTAHTGELFF
TRBJ1-1,NA,TRBV6-5,NA,TGTGCCAGCGTTCAGCGGGACTCCACTGAAGCTTTCTTT,CASVQRDSTEAFF
TRBJ1-5,NA,TRBV4-2,few,TGTGCCAGCAGCCAAGAAGGGGGCAATCAGCCCCAGCATTTT,CASSQEGGNQPQHF
TRBJ1-5,NA,TRBV24-1,NA,TGTGCCACCAGTGATTCCCGGGACAATCAGCCCCAGCATTTT,CATSDSRDNQPQHF
TRBJ1-4,NA,TRBV13,NA,TGTGCCAGCAGCTTACATACGGGAAATGAAAAACTGTTTTTT,CASSLHTGNEKLFF
TRBJ1-5,NA,TRBV4-2,NA,TGTGCCAGCAGCCAAGACTCCCAGAATCAGCCCCAGCATTTT,CASSQDSQNQPQHF
TRBJ2-1,TRBD2,TRBV11-2,NA,TGTGCCAGCAGCCGACGGGGCGGGGGAGATTACAATGAGCAGTTCTTC,CASSRRGGGDYNEQFF
TRBJ2-5,NA,TRBV5-1,NA,TGCGCCAGCAGCTTGGGAGACCTAGCCAGGGAGACCCAGTACTTC,CASSLGDLARETQYF
TRBJ1-5,TRBD1,TRBV19,NA,TGTGCCAGTAGTACACAGGGGAGTAGCAATCAGCCCCAGCATTTT,CASSTQGSSNQPQHF
TRBJ1-2,NA,TRBV6-5,NA,TGTGCCAGCAGTTATCAGGGCCGGTATGGCTACACCTTC,CASSYQGRYGYTF
TRBJ2-5,TRBD2,TRBV5-4,NA,TGTGCCAGCAGCACCGGGACTAGCGGGAGACGGGTGACCCAGTACTTC,CASSTGTSGRRVTQYF
TRBJ2-7,TRBD2,TRBV4-2,NA,TGTGCCAGCAGCCATACAGCGGGAGGGGCCTACGAGCAGTACTTC,CASSHTAGGAYEQYF
TRBJ2-7,TRBD1,TRBV24-1,NA,TGTGCCACCAGTGACTCGGGACAGGGGAGGTCCTACGAGCAGTACTTC,CATSDSGQGRSYEQYF
TRBJ1-1,NA,TRBV19,NA,TGTGCCAGTAGCAGGCAGGGAGGGAGGGAAGCTTTCTTT,CASSRQGGREAFF
TRBJ2-7,NA,TRBV6-5,NA,TGTGCCAGCAGTTCCTATTTGTCGGTGCAGTACTTC,CASSSYLSVQYF
TRBJ2-1,TRBD2,TRBV11-2,NA,TGTGCCAGCAGACTAGCGGGAGTACAGCAGTTCTTC,CASRLAGVQQFF
TRBJ1-3,NA,TRBV20-1,NA,TGCAGTGCTAGTACACCCGGAAACACCATATATTTT,CSASTPGNTIYF
TRBJ2-1,TRBD1,TRBV18,few,TGTGCCAGCTCACCGCTTCAGGGGGCGAATGAGCAGTTCTTC,CASSPLQGANEQFF
TRBJ1-5,NA,TRBV28,NA,TGTGCCAGCAGTTTAGATACCAGGAGCAATCAGCCCCAGCATTTT,CASSLDTRSNQPQHF